The 18 T cell receptor beta chains below were found in one sample sequenced in a study of control samples from healthy donors and cancer patients. Sequencing was performed with immunoSEQ multiplex PCR; in TCRdb, only in-frame clones are kept and a portion is missing. The sample lists roughly 79,000 clones; more than 75% were seen once. Sample: blood. The receptors originated from a man aged 45-60 years in good health.

The chain couples TRBV7-2 to TRBJ2-1, with 13 bases lining up with TRBD2. J lost 5 bases, V lost 5 bases, and 3 bases had no gene match. This CDR3 spans 15 amino acids. The germline V gene encodes CDR1 SGHTA and CDR2 FQGNSA. CDR3 bases: TGTGCCAGCAGCCGCGGACTAGCGGGAGACAATGAGCAGTTCTTC. Translating it yields CASSRGLAGDNEQFF.

This clone is a singleton in its sample. This sequence joins TRBV4-1 and TRBJ1-1, with D hard to call. V lost 2 bases and J 0 bases, leaving 4 bases between the germline ends. CDR3 length equals 13 residues. CDR1 is MGHRA, CDR2 YSYEKL, per germline. The CDR3 nucleotides are TGCGCCAGCAGCCAATCTCTGAACACTGAAGCTTTCTTT. Protein sequence: CASSQSLNTEAFF.

This chain joins TRBV27 and TRBJ2-1; possible D gene TRBD1, 6 bases. The CDR3 covers 15 residues. Germline lookup yields CDR1 MNHEY and CDR2 SMNVEV (reference sequence). Trimming left V 7 bases short and J 2 bases short, with 15 bases between. Written as DNA, the CDR3 is TGTGCCAGCAAGACCGGACAGACCACCTACAATGAGCAGTTCTTC. Its translation is CASKTGQTTYNEQFF.

This chain links TRBV10-3 with TRBJ2-6; TRBD1 agrees at 7 bases. CDR1 is ENHRY and CDR2 is SYGVKD in the germline V gene. The CDR3 extends over 15 amino acids. V shed 4 bases, J shed 4 bases, and the junction held 4 bases outside the gene matches. CDR3 residues: CAISGTGSGANVLTF. In DNA, the CDR3 is TGTGCCATCAGTGGGACAGGATCAGGGGCCAACGTCCTGACTTTC.

This clone has just one count. Here the CDR3 reads CATSRHNQPQHF. CDR3 bases: TGTGCCACCAGCAGACATAATCAGCCCCAGCATTTT. The chain couples TRBV15 to TRBJ1-5; D gene uncertain. The CDR3 is 12 amino acids. Germline V lookup: CDR1 LNHNV, CDR2 YYDKDF (reference sequence). Trimming shortened V by 2 bases and J by 4 bases, and 3 bases separated the two germline ends.

The gene calls are TRBV6-5 and TRBJ1-3; D not certain. CDR1 is MNHEY and CDR2 is SVGAGI in the germline V gene. Trimming took off 0 bases at V and 2 bases at J, with 8 bases between the two ends. The length of the CDR3 is 15 residues. In DNA form, the CDR3 reads TGTGCCAGCAGTTACTCGATCATACCTGGAAACACCATATATTTT. Its protein product is CASSYSIIPGNTIYF.

The sample holds one count of this clone. The V gene is TRBV19, the J gene TRBJ2-1; D is unclear. This CDR3 is 11 amino acids long. V was cut by 3 bases and J by 8 bases, with 5 bases left in between. Germline lookup yields CDR1 LNHDA and CDR2 SQIVND (reference sequence). In DNA, the CDR3 is TGTGCCAGTAGTATGCTCGATGAGCAGTTCTTC. The encoded protein is CASSMLDEQFF.

This clone was counted once. The gene calls are TRBV5-8 and TRBJ2-3; 7 nucleotides align to TRBD2. The CDR3 is 15 amino acids. Trimming at V came to 5 bases and at J to 5 bases, leaving 11 bases not matched to a gene. Germline V lookup: CDR1 SGHTS, CDR2 YDEGEE. CDR3 sequence: CASRRRGGARDTQYF. CDR3 coding DNA: TGTGCCAGCAGGCGTCGGGGAGGGGCGAGAGATACGCAGTATTTT.

The rearrangement links TRBV19 to TRBJ2-1; 9 positions match TRBD2. V was pared by 4 bases and J by 4 bases, with 8 bases of the junction left unmatched. The V gene's germline CDR1 is LNHDA and CDR2 SQIVND (reference sequence). The CDR3 has 16 amino acids. The CDR3, as DNA: TGTGCCAGTAGTAGAGGCGGGAGGGCGCTTTACAATGAGCAGTTCTTC. This gives the protein CASSRGGRALYNEQFF.

The chain employs TRBV10-3 and TRBJ1-2; 7 positions agree with TRBD1. V was clipped by 10 bases and J by 7 bases; unmatched bases: 15. The CDR3 is made up of 14 amino acids. The V gene's germline CDR1 is ENHRY and CDR2 SYGVKD. The CDR3 DNA follows: TGTGCCAGCGACAGGGATCCTCTATATGGTGGCTACACCTTC. Its translation is CASDRDPLYGGYTF.

This rearrangement joins TRBV18 to TRBJ1-5; no reliable D call. Trimming removed 3 bases at V and 4 bases at J, with 7 bases between. This CDR3 contains 13 residues. Germline CDR1 and CDR2: KGHSH and LQKENI. The CDR3 DNA follows: TGTGCCAGCTCACCGACTAGTAATCAGCCCCAGCATTTT. This gives the protein CASSPTSNQPQHF.

The chain recombines TRBV7-2 with TRBJ2-7; 11 bases agree with TRBD2. Unmatched junction bases numbered 12, after V lost 5 bases and J lost 6 bases. This CDR3 comprises 16 residues. The germline V gene encodes CDR1 SGHTA and CDR2 FQGNSA. The CDR3 coding sequence is TGTGCCAGCAGCCAAGAGATACTAGCGGGAGAGGTCGAGCAGTACTTC. Amino acid sequence: CASSQEILAGEVEQYF.

The chain recombines TRBV29-1 with TRBJ2-5, with D possibly called TRBD1 or TRBD2 (5 bases each). Germline loops: CDR1 SQVTM, CDR2 ANQGSEA. The CDR3 loop spans 12 amino acids. The V and J ends lost 7 bases and 3 bases respectively, with 12 bases between them. CDR3 bases: TGCAGCGCTGGGGACGGAAAAGAGACCCAGTACTTC. It encodes CSAGDGKETQYF.

This chain links TRBV7-9 with TRBJ1-1; D is ambiguous. Germline CDR1 SEHNR, CDR2 FQNEAQ (reference sequence). V lost 5 bases, J lost 4 bases, and 17 bases lay in between. The CDR3 is 15 amino acids. Written as DNA, the CDR3 is TGTGCCAGCAGCCAGTCCTTTGGACCGACCACTGAAGCTTTCTTT. Encoded protein: CASSQSFGPTTEAFF. The full variable domain, with the rest looked up from reference TRBV7-9 and TRBJ1-1, is DTGVSQNPRHKITKRGQNVTFRCDPISEHNRLYWYRQTLGQGPEFLTYFQNEAQLEKSRLLSDRFSAERPKGSFSTLEIQRTEQGDSAMYLCASSQSFGPTTEAFFGQGTRLTVV.

The chain employs TRBV5-6 and TRBJ2-3, with TRBD2 as a possible D gene (6 bases). Trimming stripped 2 bases from V and 2 bases from J, with 15 bases between. The CDR3 runs 16 residues. Germline V gene data show CDR1 as SGHDT and CDR2 as YYEEEE. The DNA for the CDR3 is TGTGCCAGCAGCTTAACCGGGACTGGGCTCACAGATACGCAGTATTTT. Its protein is CASSLTGTGLTDTQYF.

The chain is built from TRBV4-1 and TRBJ2-7, with 7 bases aligning to TRBD1. The CDR3 extends over 15 amino acids. The junction had 3 bases not matched to a gene; V was cut back by 1 base and J by 0 bases. CDR1 MGHRA and CDR2 YSYEKL come from the germline V gene. The CDR3 bases are TGCGCCAGCAGCCAAGGGGGACAGATCTCCTACGAGCAGTACTTC. This translates into CASSQGGQISYEQYF.

The chain employs TRBV4-1 and TRBJ1-1; D gene ambiguous. The CDR3 spans 16 residues. V was trimmed by 3 bases and J by 5 bases, leaving 19 bases between them. Per germline, CDR1 MGHRA and CDR2 YSYEKL. CDR3 coding DNA: TGCGCCAGCAGCCAGGCGACGACTCTAGGTTGGACTGAAGCTTTCTTT. Amino acids: CASSQATTLGWTEAFF.

The V call is TRBV12-5, the J call TRBJ2-1; D may be TRBD2 (5 bases). CDR3 length: 13 residues. Germline CDR1 reads LGHNT; CDR2 reads FRNRAP. The V end lost 1 base, the J end lost 9 bases, and 10 bases lay between the germline ends. CDR3 sequence: CASGLDPSSEQFF. Here the CDR3 DNA reads TGTGCTAGTGGTTTGGACCCTAGCTCTGAGCAGTTCTTC.